The 21 T cell receptor beta chains presented below share a single source sample, sequenced in a study of molecular identifiers for immune sequencing clone quantification listed by TCRdb under 2018. The protocol used for the library was PCR. The reads were generated on an Illumina HiSeq 4000. The public reads were reprocessed in TCRdb via fastp at Q25 and MiXCR, keeping in-frame beta chains. Rows with one shared CDR3 protein collapse into an entry with the most common genes and DNA. The sample records about 65,000 distinct CDR3 sequences, less than 20% of which are singletons. The ten most abundant clones make up approximately 1.5% of the sample. Sequenced sample: naive CD8+ T cells from blood, with Jurkat cell RNA spiked in. The cell subset or site label corresponds to: FACS-sorted CD8+CD4-CCR7+CD45RA+ naive T cells. These receptors all stem from a human donor in good health. Some libraries in this study had Jurkat cell RNA spiked in.

This chain uses TRBV7-3 with TRBJ2-3; 8 nucleotides match TRBD2. Germline V gene lookup returns CDR1 SGHTA and CDR2 FQGTGA. J gave up 2 bases and V 5 bases, and 18 bases lay outside the gene matches. This CDR3 contains 19 residues. DNA of the CDR3: TGTGCCAGCAGCGCACTTTTGAGGCTTACTAGCGGAAACACAGATACGCAGTATTTT. It codes for CASSALLRLTSGNTDTQYF. The variable domain in full, with the rest retrieved from reference TRBV7-3 and TRBJ2-3, is GAGVSQTPSNKVTEKGKYVELRCDPISGHTALYWYRQSLGQGPEFLIYFQGTGAADDSGLPNDRFFAVRPEGSVSTLKIQRTERGDSAVYLCASSALLRLTSGNTDTQYFGPGTRLTVL.

This clonotype was counted a few times. V usage is TRBV19 and J usage is TRBJ2-7; 10 bases line up with TRBD2. Germline V gives CDR1 LNHDA, CDR2 SQIVND (reference sequence). The trim removed 2 bases at V and 3 bases at J, leaving 4 bases unmatched. This CDR3 comprises 15 residues. This chain's CDR3 is CASSIWSSGSYEQYF. In nucleotides, the CDR3 is TGTGCCAGTAGTATATGGTCTAGCGGGAGCTACGAGCAGTACTTC.

In this sample, this clonotype turned up many times. The chain couples TRBV30 to TRBJ1-5; D is perhaps TRBD1 (5 bases). The length of the CDR3 is 15 residues. V was pared by 2 bases and J by 4 bases, with 15 bases between. Germline CDR1 GTSNPN, CDR2 SVGIG (reference sequence). DNA of the CDR3: TGTGCCTGGAGTCACTATACCGGGGCAAATCAGCCCCAGCATTTT. It yields the protein CAWSHYTGANQPQHF.

The rearrangement joins TRBV12-3 or TRBV12-4 to TRBJ2-7; no clear D gene. The CDR3 totals 11 residues. Trimming took 6 bases from V and 4 from J, leaving 7 bases between them. DNA of the CDR3: TGTGCCAGCAGCCAGCTTTACGAGCAGTACTTC. Protein sequence: CASSQLYEQYF.

This clonotype was observed many times. The chain carries TRBV20-1 and TRBJ2-7; maybe TRBD2 (5 bases). CDR3 size: 13 residues. Germline CDR1 is DFQATT and CDR2 is SNEGSKA (reference sequence). The ends were cut back, 7 bases at V and 0 bases at J, with 13 bases in the middle. Written as DNA, the CDR3 is TGCAGTGTCCCGGACTCCTACTCCTACGAGCAGTACTTC. This gives the protein CSVPDSYSYEQYF.

This clonotype has ten or more counts. This rearrangement joins TRBV29-1 to TRBJ2-2; TRBD1 matches at 7 bases. Germline loops: CDR1 SQVTM, CDR2 ANQGSEA. This CDR3 contains 14 residues. Germline trimming cut 6 bases from V and 2 bases from J; bases unmatched to any gene: 6. CDR3 amino acids: CSVSGTANTGELFF. The CDR3 nucleotides read TGCAGCGTCTCCGGGACAGCCAACACCGGGGAGCTGTTTTTT.

This clonotype was counted many times. The chain joins TRBV7-9 to TRBJ1-2, with D possibly matching TRBD1 (5 bases). The CDR3 length is 15 residues. V lost 4 bases and J lost 7, with 19 bases in between. Germline V gene sequence: CDR1 SEHNR, CDR2 FQNEAQ (reference sequence). The CDR3 DNA reads TGTGCCAGCAGCTCCGTTGGGGCGCGGGCCTCTGGCTACACCTTC. It yields the protein CASSSVGARASGYTF.

A remark on this clonotype: This may be a read error: a much more frequent sequence differs by one nucleotide. This chain joins TRBV27 and TRBJ1-1; D may be TRBD1 (5 bases). The CDR3 consists of 14 residues. The ends were cut back, 7 bases at V and 6 bases at J, with 18 bases in the middle. The germline gives CDR1 MNHEY, CDR2 SMNVEV (reference sequence). The chain's CDR3 is CASTQPGLEAEAFF. CDR3 coding DNA: TGTGCCAGCACCCAGCCGGGACTTGAGGCTGAAGCTTTCTTT.

This clonotype was counted ten times or more. The rearrangement joins TRBV2 to TRBJ2-1; D remains ambiguous. There are 13 residues in the CDR3. Looked up from germline, CDR1 is SNHLY and CDR2 is FYNNEI. Trimming took off 7 bases at V and 0 bases at J, with 7 bases between the two ends. As DNA, the CDR3 is TGTGCCAGCATGAGGAGCTCCTACAATGAGCAGTTCTTC. Encoded protein: CASMRSSYNEQFF.

A word on this clonotype: Since the CDR3 does not end with the conserved phenylalanine or tryptophan, this likely comes from a read error. This sequence joins TRBV7-9 and TRBJ1-2; no reliable D call. Germline loops: CDR1 SEHNR, CDR2 FQNEAQ (reference sequence). This CDR3 region has 17 residues. The V end was cut by 5 bases, the J end by 7 bases, with 26 bases between. The CDR3 sequence is CASSDSTLRTALGGYTS. CDR3 nucleotides: TGTGCCAGCAGCGATTCCACACTGCGGACTGCCCTTGGTGGCTACACCTCC.

In regard to this clonotype: A junction boundary mismatches the germline segment, possibly from a read error. The rearrangement uses TRBV4-1 and TRBJ1-2; 9 bases are a match to TRBD1. CDR3 size: 15 residues. Germline V gives CDR1 MGHRA, CDR2 YSYEKL. Here the CDR3 DNA reads TGCGCCAGCAGCCAATGGGAAACAGGGGGCTCTGGCCACACCTTC. Residues: CASSQWETGGSGHTF.

This clonotype was observed many times. The chain uses TRBV25-1 and TRBJ2-1; D remains ambiguous. This CDR3 is 15 amino acids long. The V and J ends lost 9 bases and 5 bases respectively, with 20 bases between them. Looked up from germline, CDR1 is MGHDK and CDR2 is SYGVNS. CDR3: CASVPKGFHDNEQFF. The CDR3 DNA is TGTGCCAGTGTCCCAAAGGGTTTTCATGACAATGAGCAGTTCTTC. Full variable domain (outside the CDR3, taken from reference TRBV25-1 and TRBJ2-1): EADIYQTPRYLVIGTGKKITLECSQTMGHDKMYWYQQDPGMELHLIHYSYGVNSTEKGDLSSESTVSRIRTEHFPLTLESARPSHTSQYLCASVPKGFHDNEQFFGPGTRLTVL.

In its sample, this clonotype ranks as medium-sized. The rearrangement joins TRBV4-1 to TRBJ2-3; 7 positions agree with TRBD2. The CDR3 has 17 amino acids. In germline, CDR1 is MGHRA, CDR2 YSYEKL. After removal of 0 bases from V and 2 bases from J, the junction contained 8 bases not matched to a gene. CDR3 protein: CASSQEDGGSYTDTQYF. Here the CDR3 DNA reads TGCGCCAGCAGCCAAGAAGATGGCGGGAGCTACACAGATACGCAGTATTTT.

This clonotype was seen many times. V usage is TRBV5-1 and J usage is TRBJ2-3, with 7 bases matching TRBD2. Germline CDR1 and CDR2: SGHRS and YFSETQ. The CDR3 has 16 residues. V was clipped by 4 bases and J by 3 bases; unmatched bases: 11. The CDR3 loop is CASSGEGYFGTDTQYF. CDR3 coding DNA: TGCGCCAGCAGCGGGGAGGGGTATTTCGGGACAGATACGCAGTATTTT.

In regard to this clonotype: Relative to the germline gene, one junction end is altered; a read error may explain this. The rearrangement joins TRBV28 to TRBJ2-3; D possibly corresponds to TRBD1 (5 bases). This CDR3 spans 20 amino acids. Germline loops: CDR1 MDHEN, CDR2 SYDVKM. The CDR3 spells CASSSRVIYRQSRSTDTQYF. The CDR3 DNA sequence: TGTGCCAGCAGTTCCCGCGTCATATACCGACAGAGCAGAAGCACAGATACGCAGTATTTC.

This clonotype was detected many times. V is TRBV6-1 and J is TRBJ1-2, with TRBD1 as a possible D gene (5 bases). The germline V gene encodes CDR1 MNHNS and CDR2 SASEGT. The CDR3 is 15 residues long. With 4 bases removed from V and 1 base from J, the gap between germline ends came to 13 bases. The CDR3 sequence is CASSVGQTNNYGYTF. The DNA for the CDR3 is TGTGCCAGCAGTGTAGGACAAACTAATAACTATGGCTACACCTTC.

This clonotype was seen at least ten times. The rearrangement uses TRBV13 and TRBJ2-7; maybe TRBD2 (6 bases). The CDR3 is 14 amino acids. Trimming removed 3 bases from V and 6 bases from J, with 15 bases in between. Germline V CDR1 and CDR2: PRHDT, FYEKMQ (reference sequence). CDR3 protein: CASSLGGAVGEQYF. The CDR3 bases are TGTGCCAGCAGCTTGGGGGGAGCGGTAGGCGAGCAGTACTTC.

The chain has TRBV20-1 and TRBJ1-1; D not resolved. This CDR3 is 13 amino acids long. The germline V gene encodes CDR1 DFQATT and CDR2 SNEGSKA (reference sequence). Trimming took off 6 bases at V and 2 bases at J, with 13 bases between the two ends. The CDR3 nucleotides read TGCAGTGCCCGGGGAGACGGAAACACTGAAGCTTTCTTT. Its protein is CSARGDGNTEAFF.

This clonotype was seen repeatedly, ten times or more. The V gene is TRBV7-8, the J gene TRBJ2-1; D is tentatively TRBD1 or TRBD2 (5 bases each). The CDR3 contains 16 residues. Germline V gene data show CDR1 as SGHVS and CDR2 as FQNEAQ. V lost 5 bases, J lost 5 bases, and 19 bases lay in between. CDR3 DNA sequence: TGTGCCAGCAGCATGGGACGCCGAACTGTACACAATGAGCAGTTCTTC. Translation gives CASSMGRRTVHNEQFF.

This clonotype has ten or more counts. The chain uses TRBV28 and TRBJ1-1; 7 bases are shared with TRBD1. V lost 3 bases, J lost 7 bases, and 11 bases stayed unmatched. This CDR3 contains 15 residues. Germline-derived CDR1 and CDR2 are MDHEN and SYDVKM. The CDR3 protein is CASSFPRTGTNEAFF. In DNA form, the CDR3 reads TGTGCCAGCAGTTTTCCCCGGACAGGCACAAATGAAGCTTTCTTT. Based on the CDR3 plus reference TRBV28 and TRBJ1-1, the full variable domain is DVKVTQSSRYLVKRTGEKVFLECVQDMDHENMFWYRQDPGLGLRLIYFSYDVKMKEKGDIPEGYSVSREKKERFSLILESASTNQTSMYLCASSFPRTGTNEAFFGQGTRLTVV.

This clonotype was observed a few times. The V gene is TRBV9, the J gene TRBJ1-6; D perhaps matches TRBD1 (6 bases). Trimming pared 4 bases from V and 11 bases from J, leaving 13 bases between. Germline CDR1 reads SGDLS; CDR2 reads YYNGEE. This CDR3 contains 13 residues. DNA of the CDR3: TGTGCCAGCAGCCCCACCGGGGGGCCACCCCTCCACTTT. It encodes CASSPTGGPPLHF.